This TCR beta chain was retrieved from a study of beta chain features in type 1 diabetes. The whole isolated RNA underwent reverse transcription, so sequencing captured expressed TCRB transcripts. An average of about 3.4 million reads was obtained for naive, central memory and regulatory T cell samples. Repertoires were generated with immunoSEQ multiplex PCR, while TCRdb's copy carries only in-frame clones and drops some. The data hold approximately 200,000 clones, with over 8.5% observed a single time. General study results and limits: Researchers could not determine here whether HLA type influences TCRB rearrangement. Naive, central memory and Treg TCRB repertoires seemed to resemble each other more closely in patients than they did in healthy donors. Fewer junction insertions and more nucleotide deletions appeared in type 1 diabetes patients.

The CDR3 covers 13 residues. CDR1 is SGHRS, CDR2 YFSETQ, per germline. V lost 3 bases, J lost 8 bases, and 11 bases lay in between. Note on this clone: The antigen remains undetermined.

The sequence came from a young woman in good health. The V gene is TRBV5-1, the J gene TRBJ1-4; D is undetermined. Sequences were obtained from naive CD4+ T cells from blood. The CDR3 is CASSWRIKEKLFF. The CDR3 coding sequence is TGCGCCAGCAGCTGGAGGATCAAAGAAAAACTGTTTTTT.